The 28 T cell receptor beta chains in this list originate from one sample, sequenced in a study of graft-versus-host responses after intestinal transplantation. These receptors' antigens are unknown. Libraries were prepared by immunoSEQ multiplex PCR; TCRdb keeps only in-frame clonotypes and omits some of them. Of 85,000 to 100,000 clones listed, more than 85% are singletons. Sequencing was performed on unstimulated CD4+ T cells sorted from spleen or lymph node cells, taken before transplant. The receptors come from a human donor who was the organ donor for an intestinal transplant.

The chain employs TRBV5-1 and TRBJ1-6; D gene uncertain. The CDR3 runs to 15 residues. V lost 2 bases, J lost 4 bases, and 10 bases lay in between. Germline assignment: CDR1 SGHRS and CDR2 YFSETQ. The CDR3 protein is CASSFRRTYNSPLHF. The DNA for the CDR3 is TGCGCCAGCAGCTTCCGGCGGACTTATAATTCACCCCTCCACTTT.

The V gene is TRBV30, the J gene TRBJ2-7; TRBD1 might be the D (6 bases). V gave up 8 bases and J gave up 2 bases, with 13 bases separating them. From germline, CDR1 is GTSNPN and CDR2 SVGIG (reference sequence). This CDR3 comprises 12 residues. The chain's CDR3 is CAGRGQTYEQYF. CDR3 bases: TGTGCCGGCCGAGGACAGACCTACGAGCAGTACTTC.

The V and J genes are TRBV30 and TRBJ1-3; D unresolved. V dropped 2 bases and J dropped 3 bases, with 14 bases sitting between them. The CDR3 extends over 15 amino acids. Germline V lookup: CDR1 GTSNPN, CDR2 SVGIG (reference sequence). CDR3 DNA sequence: TGTGCCTGGAGTATCCTCCCGACAAGTGGAAACACCATATATTTT. This sequence encodes CAWSILPTSGNTIYF.

The CDR3 region has the DNA TGCGCCAGCAGGGCTCGTATCATTAATGAGCAGTTCTTC. Residues: CASRARIINEQFF. The rearrangement joins TRBV10-2 to TRBJ2-1; D unresolved. The CDR3 length is 13 residues. Germline V gives CDR1 WSHSY, CDR2 SAAADI. Trimming took off 6 bases at V and 7 bases at J, with 13 bases between the two ends.

J is TRBJ1-2 and V is TRBV5-5; D is unresolved. The CDR3 is made up of 13 amino acids. Trimming removed 1 base from V and 3 bases from J, with 7 bases in between. Germline assignment: CDR1 SGHKS and CDR2 YYEKEE (reference sequence). CDR3 in amino acids: CASSLNGYYGYTF. CDR3 sequence (DNA): TGTGCCAGCAGCTTGAACGGGTACTATGGCTACACCTTC.

The genes are TRBV5-1 and TRBJ2-7, with D perhaps TRBD2 (6 bases). The V end lost 5 bases, the J end lost 0 bases, and 12 bases lay between the germline ends. Per the germline V gene, CDR1 is SGHRS and CDR2 is YFSETQ. The CDR3 loop spans 14 amino acids. CDR3 coding DNA: TGCGCCAGCAGTCGGGGAGGATCCTCCTACGAGCAGTACTTC. This gives the protein CASSRGGSSYEQYF.

The V call is TRBV5-4, the J call TRBJ1-2; D call uncertain. V lost 4 bases and J 1 base, leaving 5 bases between the germline ends. The CDR3 covers 12 residues. The germline gives CDR1 SGHNT, CDR2 YYREEE (reference sequence). CDR3 sequence: CASSAINYGYTF. Here the CDR3 DNA reads TGTGCCAGCAGCGCTATTAACTATGGCTACACCTTC.

The chain is built from TRBV15 and TRBJ2-1; TRBD2 aligns across 10 bases. J was trimmed by 3 bases and V by 3 bases; bases with no gene match: 8. This CDR3 spans 17 amino acids. Germline CDR1 and CDR2: LNHNV and YYDKDF (reference sequence). CDR3 nucleotides: TGTGCCACCAGCAGTCTGTGGGCTAGCGGGGGCTACAATGAGCAGTTCTTC. This translates into CATSSLWASGGYNEQFF.

The DNA for the CDR3 is TGTGCCAGCAGCTTAACCCCAACCGGGACAGGGGTCACCGGGGAGCTGTTTTTT. Its translation: CASSLTPTGTGVTGELFF. This chain connects TRBV7-3 to TRBJ2-2; 10 bases match TRBD1. The V segment lost 0 bases and the J segment 4 bases; nucleotides outside the gene matches: 8. CDR1 and CDR2 (germline): SGHTA, FQGTGA. The CDR3 consists of 18 residues.

A word on this clone: A read error may account for a junction end that differs from germline. The chain couples TRBV10-3 to TRBJ2-5; D remains ambiguous. Germline V gene data show CDR1 as ENHRY and CDR2 as SYGVKD. The CDR3 covers 14 residues. In nucleotides, the CDR3 is TGTGCCATCAGTGAGGGAAACCTACAAGAGACTCAGTACTTC. Its translation: CAISEGNLQETQYF.

The chain combines TRBV15 with TRBJ1-6; D perhaps matches TRBD1 (5 bases). V lost 5 bases, J lost 14 bases, and 28 bases lay in between. The CDR3 extends over 17 amino acids. Per the germline V gene, CDR1 is LNHNV and CDR2 is YYDKDF (reference sequence). The CDR3 coding sequence is TGTGCCACCAGCGACGGGGGTGTTCGGATTAAGGGTAAAGCCCTCCACTTT. Translated: CATSDGGVRIKGKALHF.

V gene TRBV5-1 combines with J gene TRBJ2-7; 11 positions agree with TRBD1. In germline, CDR1 is SGHRS, CDR2 YFSETQ. Trimming cost V 0 bases and J 4 bases; bases outside gene matches: 0. The CDR3 consists of 14 residues. The CDR3 nucleotides read TGCGCCAGCAGCTTGGGGGACAGGGGGTACGAGCAGTACTTC. Translation: CASSLGDRGYEQYF.

The sample holds a few counts of this clone. The V and J genes are TRBV10-3 and TRBJ1-2; D may be TRBD1 (5 bases). Trimming pared 4 bases from V and 6 bases from J, leaving 15 bases between. This CDR3 has 14 amino acids. Germline-derived CDR1 and CDR2 are ENHRY and SYGVKD. The CDR3 bases are TGTGCCATCAGTGGGGCCGGGGGGGTCAATGGCTACACCTTC. This sequence encodes CAISGAGGVNGYTF.

The chain couples TRBV9 to TRBJ2-1, with a possible D match to TRBD1 (6 bases). From germline, CDR1 is SGDLS and CDR2 YYNGEE. V was pared by 3 bases and J by 8 bases, with 18 bases between. CDR3 length: 15 amino acids. The CDR3 sequence: CASSGAGGSTYEQFF. DNA for the CDR3: TGTGCCAGCAGCGGGGCTGGGGGCTCGACCTATGAGCAGTTCTTC.

The chain has TRBV7-3 and TRBJ1-2; 8 nucleotides match TRBD1. The trim removed 6 bases at V and 0 bases at J, leaving 6 bases unmatched. CDR1 is SGHTA and CDR2 is FQGTGA in the germline V gene. The CDR3 totals 15 residues. CDR3 sequence reads: CASSQTGVTNYGYTF. CDR3 DNA: TGTGCCAGCAGTCAGACAGGGGTCACTAACTATGGCTACACCTTC.

V and J are TRBV27 and TRBJ2-3, with 9 bases lining up with TRBD2. After removal of 5 bases from V and 5 bases from J, the junction contained 11 bases not matched to a gene. Germline V gene lookup returns CDR1 MNHEY and CDR2 SMNVEV (reference sequence). The CDR3 totals 16 residues. CDR3 region: CASSRIAGVAGDTQYF. For the CDR3, the DNA is TGTGCCAGCAGTAGAATAGCGGGGGTGGCGGGAGATACGCAGTATTTT.

The chain's CDR3 is CASSTRVLAGGGRNEQFF. The CDR3, as DNA: TGTGCCAGCAGTACGCGCGTACTAGCGGGAGGAGGTCGGAATGAGCAGTTCTTC. The chain carries TRBV27 and TRBJ2-1; 12 nucleotides agree with TRBD2. The CDR3 contains 18 residues. V lost 5 bases to trimming and J lost 7 bases; unmatched junction nucleotides: 15. Germline V gives CDR1 MNHEY, CDR2 SMNVEV (reference sequence).

The rearrangement joins TRBV11-1 to TRBJ2-7; 8 nucleotides agree with TRBD1. The V gene end was trimmed by 5 bases and the J gene end by 4 bases; junction bases not matched to a gene: 10. The germline gives CDR1 SGHAT, CDR2 FQDESV (reference sequence). This CDR3 is 15 amino acids long. CDR3 residues: CASSPGQGYKYEQYF. The CDR3 DNA is TGTGCCAGCAGCCCCGGACAGGGCTACAAGTACGAGCAGTACTTC.

This chain links TRBV2 with TRBJ2-1; the D gene is possibly TRBD1 (6 bases). The CDR3 extends over 15 amino acids. Germline V lookup: CDR1 SNHLY, CDR2 FYNNEI. The V gene lost 3 bases and the J gene lost 2 bases, with 11 bases spanning the gap. This CDR3 is CASSEAGVTYNEQFF. CDR3 nucleotides: TGTGCCAGCAGTGAGGCAGGGGTGACCTACAATGAGCAGTTCTTC.

V gene TRBV5-1 combines with J gene TRBJ2-2; 7 bases agree with TRBD1. This CDR3 region has 15 residues. Germline V gene sequence: CDR1 SGHRS, CDR2 YFSETQ. Germline trimming cut 4 bases from V and 0 bases from J; bases unmatched to any gene: 3. The CDR3 here is CASSRGGTNTGELFF. CDR3 DNA: TGCGCCAGCAGCAGAGGGGGCACGAACACCGGGGAGCTGTTTTTT.

The CDR3 spells CASSEWGLAGTGELFF. DNA for the CDR3: TGTGCCAGCAGCGAATGGGGACTAGCGGGGACCGGGGAGCTGTTTTTT. The chain joins TRBV11-3 to TRBJ2-2; 13 bases are shared with TRBD2. The CDR3 extends over 16 amino acids. Germline V gives CDR1 SGHNT, CDR2 YENEEA. V dropped 5 bases and J dropped 5; count of bases not matched to a gene: 5.

The J gene is TRBJ2-7, the V gene TRBV6-1, with TRBD1 matching 7 bases. The germline gives CDR1 MNHNS, CDR2 SASEGT. The trim removed 2 bases at V and 2 bases at J, leaving 6 bases unmatched. The CDR3 runs to 15 residues. CDR3 nucleotides: TGTGCCAGCAGTGAAAGTTGGACAGGTCCCTACGAGCAGTACTTC. It codes for CASSESWTGPYEQYF.

As for this clone: The germline gene is not matched at one end of the junction; a read error may be the cause. This rearrangement joins TRBV5-1 to TRBJ2-1; 15 bases are a match to TRBD2. Germline V gives CDR1 SGHRS, CDR2 YFSETQ. This CDR3 region has 13 residues. This CDR3 reads CASSFWTSGGAIF. DNA for the CDR3: TGCGCCAGCAGCTTTTGGACTAGCGGGGGGGCAATCTTC.

The chain uses TRBV30 and TRBJ2-3; maybe TRBD2 (5 bases). The V end lost 8 bases, the J end lost 1 base, and 16 bases lay between the germline ends. The length of the CDR3 is 14 residues. Germline V gene sequence: CDR1 GTSNPN, CDR2 SVGIG (reference sequence). As DNA, the CDR3 is TGTGCCCGGACTGGCCGCGGAGGCACAGATACGCAGTATTTT. Translation gives CARTGRGGTDTQYF.

V gene TRBV11-3 combines with J gene TRBJ2-1, with D unclear. CDR1 and CDR2 from the germline V gene are SGHNT and YENEEA. CDR3 length equals 15 residues. Trimming took off 1 base at V and 2 bases at J, with 9 bases between the two ends. The CDR3: CASSLVSGTYNEQFF. The CDR3 DNA sequence: TGTGCCAGCAGCTTAGTTTCAGGCACCTACAATGAGCAGTTCTTC.

The chain employs TRBV7-9 and TRBJ1-1; D is perhaps TRBD1 (5 bases). There are 13 residues in the CDR3. Per the germline V gene, CDR1 is SEHNR and CDR2 is FQNEAQ (reference sequence). V was pared by 6 bases and J by 4 bases, with 12 bases between. CDR3 amino acids: CASRSIQGTEAFF. The CDR3, as DNA: TGTGCCAGCAGAAGTATTCAGGGCACTGAAGCTTTCTTT. The full variable domain, in which reference TRBV7-9 and TRBJ1-1 provide the parts outside the CDR3, is DTGVSQNPRHKITKRGQNVTFRCDPISEHNRLYWYRQTLGQGPEFLTYFQNEAQLEKSRLLSDRFSAERPKGSFSTLEIQRTEQGDSAMYLCASRSIQGTEAFFGQGTRLTVV.

This clone showed up just a few times. This chain links TRBV6-5 with TRBJ2-4, with D perhaps TRBD1 (5 bases). V was trimmed by 2 bases and J by 6 bases, leaving 5 bases between them. CDR3 length equals 12 residues. Per germline, CDR1 MNHEY and CDR2 SVGAGI. This CDR3 is CASSYDRNIQYF. CDR3 DNA sequence: TGTGCCAGCAGTTACGACAGAAACATTCAGTACTTC.

The chain combines TRBV19 with TRBJ2-2; D gene unclear. Germline V CDR1 and CDR2: LNHDA, SQIVND (reference sequence). Trimming took 3 bases from V and 1 from J, leaving 9 bases between them. This CDR3 contains 15 residues. The CDR3 coding sequence is TGTGCCAGTAGTATCGCAGGTGGGAACACCGGGGAGCTGTTTTTT. This codes for CASSIAGGNTGELFF.